These T cell receptor beta chains were read from a single sample in a study of OX40 agonist ivuxolimab in advanced cancers. TCRdb's copy holds only in-frame clones and misses some; the assay was immunoSEQ multiplex PCR. The table records around 45,000 clones, approximately 91% of them present only once. The material was CD4+ or CD8+ T cells sorted from blood, obtained in a trial of the OX40 agonist ivuxolimab. These receptors were collected from an adult with an advanced solid tumor such as melanoma, head and neck, liver or kidney cancer. The CDR3 runs from the conserved cysteine through the conserved F or W. D genes are given only for firm matches. Expanded clones are given a class, and other clones once, few, many or no size at all.

size: NA; D: NA; V: TRBV6-5; J: TRBJ1-1; CDR3: CASSPPTNTEAFF; DNA: TGTGCCAGCAGTCCCCCTACCAACACTGAAGCTTTCTTT
size: NA; D: NA; V: TRBV11-3; J: TRBJ2-7; CDR3: CASSPYGSSYEQYF; DNA: TGTGCCAGCAGCCCCTACGGGTCCTCCTACGAGCAGTACTTC
size: NA; D: NA; V: TRBV11-2; J: TRBJ2-5; CDR3: CASSPRHEETQYF; DNA: TGTGCCAGCAGCCCACGCCACGAAGAGACCCAGTACTTC
size: NA; D: TRBD2; V: TRBV6-4; J: TRBJ2-1; CDR3: CASSASFEGTSGPHEQFF; DNA: TGTGCCAGCAGTGCCTCCTTCGAAGGGACTAGCGGGCCGCACGAGCAGTTCTTC
size: NA; D: NA; V: TRBV9; J: TRBJ2-1; CDR3: CASSPLWETSSYNEQFF; DNA: TGTGCCAGCAGCCCCCTATGGGAGACAAGCTCCTACAATGAGCAGTTCTTC
size: NA; D: TRBD1; V: TRBV28; J: TRBJ1-1; CDR3: CASSFQGALGTEAFF; DNA: TGTGCCAGCAGTTTCCAGGGGGCATTAGGGACTGAAGCTTTCTTT
size: NA; D: TRBD2; V: TRBV4-1; J: TRBJ2-7; CDR3: CASSLIAGGPTPNYEQYF; DNA: TGCGCCAGCAGCCTCATAGCGGGGGGCCCTACTCCAAACTACGAGCAGTACTTC
size: NA; D: NA; V: TRBV6-5; J: TRBJ2-7; CDR3: CASSSADGPYEQYF; DNA: TGTGCCAGCAGTTCAGCGGACGGCCCCTACGAGCAGTACTTC
size: NA; D: NA; V: TRBV7-2; J: TRBJ2-2; CDR3: CASSPITGELFF; DNA: TGTGCCAGCAGCCCAATCACCGGGGAGCTGTTTTTT
size: NA; D: TRBD1; V: TRBV28; J: TRBJ1-2; CDR3: CASTTGENYGYTF; DNA: TGTGCCAGCACTACAGGGGAGAACTATGGCTACACCTTC
size: NA; D: TRBD2; V: TRBV6-5; J: TRBJ2-1; CDR3: CASSISGGNNEQFF; DNA: TGTGCCAGCAGCATTAGCGGGGGCAACAATGAGCAGTTCTTC
size: NA; D: TRBD2; V: TRBV6-5; J: TRBJ2-3; CDR3: CASSSGGTDTQYF; DNA: TGTGCCAGCAGTAGCGGGGGCACAGATACGCAGTATTTT
size: NA; D: NA; V: TRBV11-2; J: TRBJ2-7; CDR3: CASSLAGEQYF; DNA: TGTGCCAGCAGCTTAGCGGGCGAGCAGTACTTC
size: NA; D: NA; V: TRBV5-6; J: TRBJ1-5; CDR3: CASSLAGTADGSNQPQHF; DNA: TGTGCCAGCAGCTTGGCCGGGACTGCGGACGGGAGCAATCAGCCCCAGCATTTT
size: NA; D: NA; V: TRBV7-8; J: TRBJ1-2; CDR3: CASSLAIMRGLGDYGYTF; DNA: TGTGCCAGCAGCTTAGCAATAATGAGGGGCCTCGGGGACTATGGCTACACCTTC
size: NA; D: NA; V: TRBV5-1; J: TRBJ1-1; CDR3: CASSLEGGTEAFF; DNA: TGCGCCAGCAGCCTGGAGGGCGGGACTGAAGCTTTCTTT
size: NA; D: NA; V: TRBV6-5; J: TRBJ2-1; CDR3: CASSQHNEQFF; DNA: TGTGCCAGCAGTCAGCACAATGAGCAGTTCTTC
size: NA; D: NA; V: TRBV28; J: TRBJ2-1; CDR3: CASSFWGRFINEQFF; DNA: TGTGCCAGCAGTTTTTGGGGGAGGTTTATCAATGAGCAGTTCTTC
size: once; D: NA; V: TRBV30; J: TRBJ1-2; CDR3: CAWSVRGQTYSYTF; DNA: TGTGCCTGGAGTGTACGTGGACAGACCTATAGCTACACCTTC
size: NA; D: TRBD2; V: TRBV28; J: TRBJ2-7; CDR3: CASSSGGLAGGPTYEQYF; DNA: TGTGCCAGCAGTTCGGGCGGACTAGCGGGGGGACCCACCTACGAGCAGTACTTC
size: NA; D: TRBD2; V: TRBV4-1; J: TRBJ2-1; CDR3: CASSQAAFFSGTRRNNEQFF; DNA: TGCGCCAGCAGCCAAGCTGCATTTTTCTCGGGGACTAGGCGAAACAATGAGCAGTTCTTC
size: NA; D: NA; V: TRBV6-5; J: TRBJ1-3; CDR3: CASSPTLNSGNTIYF; DNA: TGTGCCAGCAGTCCTACACTGAACTCTGGAAACACCATATATTTT
size: NA; D: TRBD1; V: TRBV7-9; J: TRBJ1-4; CDR3: CATGTGMVGSEKLFF; DNA: TGTGCCACTGGGACAGGGATGGTGGGTAGTGAAAAACTGTTTTTT
size: NA; D: NA; V: TRBV19; J: TRBJ2-1; CDR3: CASSIGGGEQFF; DNA: TGTGCCAGTAGTATCGGTGGCGGTGAGCAGTTCTTC
size: NA; D: NA; V: TRBV5-6; J: TRBJ2-7; CDR3: CASSFSFRQLSYEQYF; DNA: TGTGCCAGCAGCTTTAGTTTCCGCCAGCTTTCCTACGAGCAGTACTTC
size: NA; D: NA; V: TRBV4-2; J: TRBJ2-1; CDR3: CASSPSLGTEQFF; DNA: TGTGCCAGCAGCCCCTCGCTGGGTACTGAGCAGTTCTTC
size: few; D: NA; V: TRBV11-2; J: TRBJ1-1; CDR3: CASSHWDGEAFF; DNA: TGTGCCAGCAGCCATTGGGACGGTGAAGCTTTCTTT
size: NA; D: TRBD1; V: TRBV4-1; J: TRBJ2-7; CDR3: CASSQHRQGTSYEQYF; DNA: TGCGCCAGCAGCCAGCACCGACAGGGTACTTCCTACGAGCAGTACTTC
size: NA; D: NA; V: TRBV7-6; J: TRBJ2-3; CDR3: CASSLGTDIDTQYF; DNA: TGTGCCAGCAGCTTAGGGACAGATATCGATACGCAGTATTTT
size: few; D: NA; V: TRBV9; J: TRBJ2-3; CDR3: CASSGPGDTQYF; DNA: TGTGCCAGCAGCGGCCCGGGTGATACGCAGTATTTT
size: NA; D: NA; V: TRBV7-7; J: TRBJ2-5; CDR3: CASSRTMRETQYF; DNA: TGTGCCAGCAGCCGGACTATGCGGGAGACCCAGTACTTC
size: few; D: NA; V: TRBV11-1; J: TRBJ2-3; CDR3: CASSPTRSGTDTQYF; DNA: TGTGCCAGCAGCCCCACTAGAAGTGGCACAGATACGCAGTATTTT
size: NA; D: NA; V: TRBV2; J: TRBJ2-1; CDR3: CASRIGSYNEQFF; DNA: TGTGCCAGCAGGATAGGATCCTACAATGAGCAGTTCTTC
size: NA; D: TRBD2; V: TRBV28; J: TRBJ2-1; CDR3: CASATGTSGSYNEQFF; DNA: TGTGCCAGCGCGACCGGGACTAGCGGCTCCTACAATGAGCAGTTCTTC
size: NA; D: TRBD2; V: TRBV19; J: TRBJ2-7; CDR3: CASRSSGGSPNEQYF; DNA: TGTGCCAGTAGATCTAGCGGGGGCTCCCCTAACGAGCAGTACTTC
size: NA; D: TRBD2; V: TRBV7-9; J: TRBJ2-2; CDR3: CASIKPGLDRSGELFF; DNA: TGTGCCAGCATCAAACCGGGACTAGATCGTTCCGGGGAGCTGTTTTTT
size: NA; D: TRBD1; V: TRBV19; J: TRBJ2-7; CDR3: CASSIATGQGYEQYF; DNA: TGTGCCAGTAGTATCGCCACGGGACAGGGCTACGAGCAGTACTTC
size: NA; D: NA; V: TRBV27; J: TRBJ2-2; CDR3: CASSLWAGLTPNTGELFF; DNA: TGTGCCAGCAGTTTGTGGGCAGGGCTAACACCGAACACCGGGGAGCTGTTTTTT
size: NA; D: NA; V: TRBV6-5; J: TRBJ2-7; CDR3: CASSHEFDTYEQYF; DNA: TGTGCCAGCAGTCACGAATTTGACACGTACGAGCAGTACTTC
size: NA; D: NA; V: TRBV4-1; J: TRBJ1-3; CDR3: CASSQALPGDLNTIYF; DNA: TGCGCCAGCAGCCAAGCCCTGCCAGGCGATCTAAACACCATATATTTT
size: NA; D: NA; V: TRBV6-8; J: TRBJ1-2; CDR3: CASRKRLVYYTF; DNA: TGTGCCAGCAGGAAAAGGCTAGTATACTACACCTTC
size: NA; D: TRBD2; V: TRBV6-5; J: TRBJ2-7; CDR3: CASSYSNSGSYEQYF; DNA: TGTGCCAGCAGTTACTCGAATAGCGGGAGTTACGAGCAGTACTTC
size: NA; D: NA; V: TRBV28; J: TRBJ2-1; CDR3: CASSPVYSRTYYNEQFF; DNA: TGTGCCAGCAGTCCCGTCTATAGCCGGACTTATTACAATGAGCAGTTCTTC
size: NA; D: NA; V: TRBV9; J: TRBJ2-2; CDR3: CASSVGGNTGELFF; DNA: TGTGCCAGCAGCGTTGGGGGGAACACCGGGGAGCTGTTTTTT